The 26 T cell receptor beta chains below were found in one sample sequenced in a study of human T cells and chemical hapten exposure (dated by TCRdb to about 2021). The library was generated by RACE. The instrument was a NextSeq 500. The public sequencing data were trimmed at Q25 with fastp and processed into clonotypes with MiXCR by TCRdb, which kept only in-frame beta chains. Every distinct CDR3 protein forms one entry, paired with its most common genes and DNA. A total of approximately 38,000 distinct CDR3 sequences appear in this sample, over 9.5% of them only once. The ten largest account for 5% to 6.5% of the sample. In the paper's terms, the time point label means: pre-sensitization, week 0. The label giving this sample's treatment or condition can be read as: therapeutic diphenylcyclopropenone sensitization with weekly scalp DPC. The source was whole blood, collected in connection with sensitization to the hapten diphenylcyclopropenone (DPC). These receptors came from a man aged 25-45 years with alopecia areata. Some clones in this sample may be carry-over from other donors' samples.

This clonotype was detected ten times or more. This chain uses TRBV11-2 with TRBJ1-2; D gene ambiguous. Germline V CDR1 and CDR2: SGHAT, FQNNGV. The CDR3 totals 13 residues. Trimming removed 5 bases at V and 2 bases at J, with 9 bases between. The chain's CDR3 is CASSERTNYGYTF. CDR3 bases: TGTGCCAGCAGCGAAAGGACGAACTATGGCTACACCTTC.

This clonotype was picked up many times. The CDR3: CASSYDRKETQYF. DNA of the CDR3: TGTGCCAGCAGCTATGACAGAAAAGAGACCCAGTACTTC. The V and J genes are TRBV11-3 and TRBJ2-5, with D possibly matching TRBD1 (5 bases). The germline V and J ends were trimmed by 4 bases and 3 bases, with 9 bases remaining between them. This CDR3 is 13 amino acids long. Germline CDR1 is SGHNT and CDR2 is YENEEA.

The gene calls are TRBV11-2 and TRBJ2-2; TRBD1 is a possible D gene (5 bases). The CDR3 loop spans 15 amino acids. In germline, CDR1 is SGHAT, CDR2 FQNNGV. The V gene lost 3 bases and the J gene lost 5 bases, with 13 bases spanning the gap. The CDR3 here is CASSFLQGSTGELFF. As DNA, the CDR3 is TGTGCCAGCAGCTTTCTCCAGGGAAGTACCGGGGAGCTGTTTTTT.

The chain employs TRBV11-2 and TRBJ2-1, with 7 bases that match TRBD2. V was clipped by 5 bases and J by 5 bases; unmatched bases: 3. The germline gives CDR1 SGHAT, CDR2 FQNNGV. The CDR3 spans 13 residues. CDR3 sequence (DNA): TGTGCCAGCAGCACGGGGACTAACAATGAGCAGTTCTTC. Encoded protein: CASSTGTNNEQFF.

The CDR3 loop reads CASSPLTGGNYGYTF. The CDR3 DNA reads TGTGCCAGCAGCCCACTGACAGGGGGTAACTATGGCTACACCTTC. V usage is TRBV11-2 and J usage is TRBJ1-2; the match to TRBD1 covers 9 bases. The CDR3 has 15 amino acids. J lost 1 base, V lost 5 bases, and 5 bases had no gene match. The V gene's germline CDR1 is SGHAT and CDR2 FQNNGV. Drawing the rest from reference TRBV11-2 and TRBJ1-2, the complete variable domain is EAGVAQSPRYKIIEKRQSVAFWCNPISGHATLYWYQQILGQGPKLLIQFQNNGVVDDSQLPKDRFSAERLKGVDSTLKIQPAKLEDSAVYLCASSPLTGGNYGYTFGSGTRLTVV.

This clonotype was observed at least ten times. This chain connects TRBV29-1 to TRBJ1-1, with D perhaps TRBD1 (5 bases). The CDR3 contains 15 residues. CDR1 is SQVTM and CDR2 is ANQGSEA in the germline V gene. V was pared by 4 bases and J by 1 base, with 16 bases between. This chain's CDR3 is CSVGRQLAQNTEAFF. DNA of the CDR3: TGCAGCGTTGGACGACAGTTGGCGCAGAACACTGAAGCTTTCTTT. The full variable domain, its missing parts supplied by reference TRBV29-1 and TRBJ1-1, is SAVISQKPSRDICQRGTSLTIQCQVDSQVTMMFWYRQQPGQSLTLIATANQGSEATYESGFVIDKFPISRPNLTFSTLTVSNMSPEDSSIYLCSVGRQLAQNTEAFFGQGTRLTVV.

A remark on this clonotype: Just one base apart from a much larger clone, this may be a read error. The J gene is TRBJ2-2, the V gene TRBV7-9; D is unclear. The CDR3 runs to 13 residues. Germline loops: CDR1 SEHNR, CDR2 FQNEAQ (reference sequence). The CDR3 loop is CAGSSDGTGELFF. The CDR3 DNA reads as TGTGCCGGCAGTTCCGACGGCACCGGGGAGCTGTTTTTT.

This clonotype was seen more than once but under ten times. This rearrangement joins TRBV20-1 to TRBJ2-1, with 9 positions matching TRBD2. Unmatched junction bases numbered 10, after V lost 2 bases and J lost 5 bases. This CDR3 is 16 amino acids long. CDR1 is DFQATT and CDR2 is SNEGSKA in the germline V gene (reference sequence). CDR3 bases: TGCAGTGCTAGACGTCTAGCGGGAATGGGACACAATGAGCAGTTCTTC. This codes for CSARRLAGMGHNEQFF.

This clonotype was detected ten times or more. The rearrangement joins TRBV30 to TRBJ2-1; 9 nucleotides line up with TRBD1. The germline CDR1 and CDR2 sequences are GTSNPN and SVGIG (reference sequence). The CDR3 is 16 residues long. The V and J ends lost 5 bases and 4 bases, in that order; junction bases with no gene match: 12. This CDR3 reads CAWGNFGTGYYNEQFF. CDR3 coding DNA: TGTGCCTGGGGGAACTTCGGGACAGGGTATTACAATGAGCAGTTCTTC. The whole variable domain, remainder taken from reference TRBV30 and TRBJ2-1, is SQTIHQWPATLVQPVGSPLSLECTVEGTSNPNLYWYRQAAGRGLQLLFYSVGIGQISSEVPQNLSASRPQDRQFILSSKKLLLSDSGFYLCAWGNFGTGYYNEQFFGPGTRLTVL.

This clonotype was seen only a few times. This chain uses TRBV3-1 with TRBJ1-1, with D possibly being TRBD1 (6 bases). The CDR3 runs to 16 residues. Trimming removed 0 bases at V and 5 bases at J, with 16 bases between. The germline V gene encodes CDR1 LGHDT and CDR2 YNNKEL (reference sequence). In DNA, the CDR3 is TGTGCCAGCAGCCAAGATATGGGGGCAGTTGGGACTGAAGCTTTCTTT. Protein: CASSQDMGAVGTEAFF.

This clonotype has a count of ten or more. The chain couples TRBV6-5 to TRBJ1-4; no definite D call. V was pared by 5 bases and J by 10 bases, with 17 bases between. From germline, CDR1 is MNHEY and CDR2 SVGAGI. The CDR3 is 14 amino acids. The CDR3 nucleotides are TGTGCCAGCAGTGCCGGCGTTGTCGTCGGAAAACTGTTTTTT. Translating gives CASSAGVVVGKLFF.

This clonotype was recorded many times. The chain carries TRBV27 and TRBJ1-1; unclear D gene. This CDR3 is built from 14 residues. Trimming removed 2 bases from V and 2 bases from J, with 9 bases in between. Germline V lookup: CDR1 MNHEY, CDR2 SMNVEV (reference sequence). The CDR3 coding sequence is TGTGCCAGCAGTTTAGAGTTAGGAAACACTGAAGCTTTCTTT. It translates to CASSLELGNTEAFF.

This clonotype turned up a few times. The genes are TRBV3-1 and TRBJ2-1, with a tentative D call TRBD1 (5 bases). CDR1 LGHDT and CDR2 YNNKEL come from the germline V gene (reference sequence). This CDR3 region has 11 residues. Trimming took off 3 bases at V and 9 bases at J, with 6 bases between the two ends. CDR3 DNA: TGTGCCAGCAGCCAGGACACTGAGCAGTTCTTC. Its protein product is CASSQDTEQFF.

This clonotype was seen at least ten times. V and J are TRBV5-1 and TRBJ2-3; 9 bases agree with TRBD1. The CDR3 has 18 amino acids. The ends lost 1 base at V and 5 bases at J; junction bases unmatched: 14. Germline lookup yields CDR1 SGHRS and CDR2 YFSETQ. CDR3 bases: TGCGCCAGCAGCTTGAGCCCTCCGGGACAGGGTGCCGGAGATACGCAGTATTTT. Translation: CASSLSPPGQGAGDTQYF. Variable domain in full (rest from reference TRBV5-1 and TRBJ2-3): KAGVTQTPRYLIKTRGQQVTLSCSPISGHRSVSWYQQTPGQGLQFLFEYFSETQRNKGNFPGRFSGRQFSNSRSEMNVSTLELGDSALYLCASSLSPPGQGAGDTQYFGPGTRLTVL.

This chain connects TRBV20-1 to TRBJ1-3; D is possibly TRBD1 (5 bases). Germline assignment: CDR1 DFQATT and CDR2 SNEGSKA (reference sequence). V dropped 2 bases and J dropped 4 bases, with 9 bases sitting between them. The length of the CDR3 is 13 residues. This CDR3 is CSARSRQGNTIYF. The CDR3 coding sequence is TGCAGTGCTAGAAGCAGACAGGGAAACACCATATATTTT.

The chain carries TRBV2 and TRBJ2-1, with 10 bases matching TRBD2. After removal of 3 bases from V and 11 bases from J, the junction contained 7 bases not matched to a gene. The germline V gene encodes CDR1 SNHLY and CDR2 FYNNEI. This CDR3 has 14 amino acids. CDR3 loop: CASSDSLAGEKQFF. CDR3 in DNA: TGTGCCAGCAGTGATAGTCTAGCGGGAGAAAAGCAGTTCTTC. The variable domain in full, with the rest retrieved from reference TRBV2 and TRBJ2-1, is EPEVTQTPSHQVTQMGQEVILRCVPISNHLYFYWYRQILGQKVEFLVSFYNNEISEKSEIFDDQFSVERPDGSNFTLKIRSTKLEDSAMYFCASSDSLAGEKQFFGPGTRLTVL.

A word on this clonotype: A read error may produce the germline difference seen at one junction end. The chain uses TRBV28 and TRBJ2-1; the match to TRBD2 covers 10 bases. CDR1 is MDHEN, CDR2 SYDVKM, per germline. The CDR3 covers 16 residues. Written as DNA, the CDR3 is TGTGCCAGCAGTCCCCGGACTAGCGGCCATCCGGATGAGCAGATCTTC. Its protein is CASSPRTSGHPDEQIF.

Ten or more counts support this clonotype. This chain links TRBV7-2 with TRBJ2-1; D remains ambiguous. Trimming left V 5 bases short and J 7 bases short, with 9 bases between. The CDR3 extends over 12 amino acids. Germline CDR1 reads SGHTA; CDR2 reads FQGNSA. CDR3 sequence: CASSPARNEQFF. The CDR3 nucleotides are TGTGCCAGCAGCCCAGCCAGGAATGAGCAGTTCTTC.

This clonotype was seen ten or more times. The chain uses TRBV12-3 or TRBV12-4 and TRBJ1-1; D is ambiguous. V was clipped by 3 bases and J by 1 base, with 18 bases between them. The CDR3 covers 17 residues. This CDR3 reads CASSFTPLRVRNTEAFF. The CDR3 DNA is TGTGCCAGCAGTTTCACCCCTCTGAGGGTAAGGAACACTGAAGCTTTCTTT.

The table lists this clonotype with many counts. The genes are TRBV6-1 and TRBJ1-6, with D uncertain. Germline V lookup: CDR1 MNHNS, CDR2 SASEGT. The ends were cut back, 7 bases at V and 9 bases at J, with 10 bases in the middle. The CDR3 runs to 12 residues. CDR3 in amino acids: CASTFGVSPLHF. CDR3 in DNA: TGTGCCAGCACATTCGGGGTTTCACCCCTCCACTTT.

This clonotype was picked up a small number of times. The chain uses TRBV7-6 and TRBJ2-3, with TRBD2 matching over 8 bases. Unmatched junction bases numbered 14, after V lost 4 bases and J lost 5 bases. Germline CDR1 reads SGHVS; CDR2 reads FNYEAQ. This CDR3 is 17 amino acids long. CDR3 sequence reads: CASSSYPQREMKDTQYF. The DNA for the CDR3 is TGTGCCAGCAGCTCCTACCCCCAGCGGGAGATGAAAGATACGCAGTATTTT. The full variable domain, rest sourced from reference TRBV7-6 and TRBJ2-3, is GAGVSQSPRYKVTKRGQDVALRCDPISGHVSLYWYRQALGQGPEFLTYFNYEAQQDKSGLPNDRFSAERPEGSISTLTIQRTEQRDSAMYRCASSSYPQREMKDTQYFGPGTRLTVL.

This clonotype was seen a few times. This chain links TRBV5-1 with TRBJ2-1, with 9 bases aligning to TRBD2. V lost 0 bases to trimming and J lost 9 bases; unmatched junction nucleotides: 10. The CDR3 is 16 amino acids. Germline CDR1 is SGHRS and CDR2 is YFSETQ. Here the CDR3 reads CASSLAGLAGVGEQFF. CDR3 nucleotide sequence: TGCGCCAGCAGCTTGGCCGGGTTAGCGGGAGTAGGTGAGCAGTTCTTC.

This clonotype has a count of ten or more. The chain combines TRBV24-1 with TRBJ2-3; possibly TRBD2 for D (6 bases). Between the trimmed V and J ends, which lost 4 bases and 6 bases, there was a span of 13 bases. CDR3 length: 14 residues. Per the germline V gene, CDR1 is KGHDR and CDR2 is SFDVKD. The DNA for the CDR3 is TGTGCCACCAGTGACTACGGGAGAAGTGATACGCAGTATTTT. Translated, it gives CATSDYGRSDTQYF.

This rearrangement joins TRBV9 to TRBJ2-2; maybe TRBD1 (6 bases). Germline lookup yields CDR1 SGDLS and CDR2 YYNGEE. Trimming took off 0 bases at V and 4 bases at J, with 13 bases between the two ends. CDR3 length equals 16 residues. The CDR3 reads CASSVVGHLPTGELFF. For the CDR3, the DNA is TGTGCCAGCAGCGTAGTGGGACACCTTCCCACCGGGGAGCTGTTTTTT.

The V gene is TRBV6-6, the J gene TRBJ2-3, with D uncertain. This CDR3 contains 14 residues. Trimming removed 7 bases from V and 2 bases from J, with 13 bases in between. CDR1 is MNHNY and CDR2 is SVGAGI in the germline V gene (reference sequence). CDR3 in amino acids: CASNRALPTDTQYF. DNA for the CDR3: TGTGCCAGCAATCGGGCGCTACCCACAGATACGCAGTATTTT.

This clonotype was seen many times. The CDR3 DNA is TGTGCCAGCAGTTACGGGGGACAGGGGAATAGGTACACTGAAGCTTTCTTT. Amino acid sequence: CASSYGGQGNRYTEAFF. The chain uses TRBV6-6 and TRBJ1-1, with 10 positions matching TRBD1. The length of the CDR3 is 17 residues. Germline V gene lookup returns CDR1 MNHNY and CDR2 SVGAGI (reference sequence). V lost 2 bases, J lost 3 bases, and 9 bases stayed unmatched.